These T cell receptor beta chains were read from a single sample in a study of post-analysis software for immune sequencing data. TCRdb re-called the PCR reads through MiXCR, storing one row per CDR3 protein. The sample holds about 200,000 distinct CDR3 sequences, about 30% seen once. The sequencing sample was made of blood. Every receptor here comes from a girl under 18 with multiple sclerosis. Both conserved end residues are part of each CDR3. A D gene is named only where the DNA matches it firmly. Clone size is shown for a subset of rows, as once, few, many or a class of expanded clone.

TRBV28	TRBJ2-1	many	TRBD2	CASSFDHSGSWYNEQFF	TGTGCCAGCAGTTTCGACCATAGCGGGAGCTGGTACAATGAGCAGTTCTTC
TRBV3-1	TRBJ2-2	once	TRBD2	CASSHPAGVAGELFF	TGTGCCAGCAGTCACCCAGCGGGGGTGGCCGGGGAGCTGTTTTTT
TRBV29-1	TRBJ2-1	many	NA	CSGSRASNEQFF	TGCAGCGGTTCGAGGGCTTCCAATGAGCAGTTCTTC
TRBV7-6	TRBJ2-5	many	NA	CASSSGGILDKTQYF	TGTGCCAGCAGCTCGGGGGGCATACTCGACAAGACCCAGTACTTC
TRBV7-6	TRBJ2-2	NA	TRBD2	CASSSVAGGAGYTGELFF	TGTGCCAGCAGCTCCGTAGCGGGGGGAGCTGGGTACACCGGGGAGCTGTTTTTT
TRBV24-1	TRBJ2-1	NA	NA	CATSDWAGIENEQFF	TGTGCCACCAGTGATTGGGCAGGGATCGAGAATGAGCAGTTCTTC
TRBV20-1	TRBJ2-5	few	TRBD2	CSAEPQVGRGVETQYF	TGCAGTGCTGAGCCCCAAGTTGGGCGGGGGGTCGAGACCCAGTACTTC
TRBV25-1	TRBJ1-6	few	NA	CASSESYSYNSPLHF	TGTGCCAGCAGTGAATCATACAGTTATAATTCACCCCTCCACTTT
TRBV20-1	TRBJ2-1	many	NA	CSASQNEQFF	TGCAGTGCTAGCCAAAATGAGCAGTTCTTC
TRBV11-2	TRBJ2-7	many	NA	CASSLAAARAVSEQYF	TGTGCCAGCAGCTTAGCTGCGGCCAGGGCGGTTTCCGAGCAGTACTTC
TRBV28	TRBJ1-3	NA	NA	CAKNSSLSGNTIYF	TGTGCCAAGAACAGTTCCCTCTCTGGAAACACCATATATTTT
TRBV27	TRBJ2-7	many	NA	CASSLAPRDEQYF	TGTGCCAGCAGTTTGGCCCCCCGGGACGAGCAGTACTTC
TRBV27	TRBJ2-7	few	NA	CASSFSGRRSYEQYF	TGTGCCAGCAGTTTCTCGGGGCGCCGGTCCTACGAGCAGTACTTC
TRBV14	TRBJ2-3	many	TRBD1	CASSPGQLTDTQYF	TGTGCCAGCAGCCCGGGACAGCTCACAGATACGCAGTATTTT
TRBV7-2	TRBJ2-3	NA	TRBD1	CASSTQGAISTDTQYF	TGTGCCAGCAGTACCCAGGGGGCCATTAGCACAGATACGCAGTATTTT
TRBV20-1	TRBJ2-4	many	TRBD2	CSASRGLAAKNIQYF	TGCAGTGCTAGCCGGGGACTAGCAGCCAAAAACATTCAGTACTTC
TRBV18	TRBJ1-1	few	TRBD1	CASSSSPTGENTEAFF	TGTGCCAGCTCATCATCCCCGACAGGGGAGAACACTGAAGCTTTCTTT
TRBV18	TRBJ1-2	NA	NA	CASSPGRTRAYGYTF	TGTGCCAGCTCACCGGGGCGGACCCGTGCATATGGCTACACCTTC
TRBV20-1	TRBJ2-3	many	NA	CSLGRTDTQYF	TGCAGTCTCGGACGGACAGATACGCAGTATTTT
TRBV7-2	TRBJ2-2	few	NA	CASSLAYRGTGELFF	TGTGCCAGCAGCTTAGCTTATAGGGGGACCGGGGAGCTGTTTTTT
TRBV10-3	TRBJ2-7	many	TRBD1	CAIRRTEQGVDEQYF	TGTGCCATCAGAAGAACGGAACAGGGGGTAGACGAGCAGTACTTC
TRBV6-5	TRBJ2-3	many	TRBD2	CASSLAGPSTDTQYF	TGTGCCAGCAGCCTAGCGGGACCGAGTACAGATACGCAGTATTTT
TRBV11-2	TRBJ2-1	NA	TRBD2	CASSLTSGGGNEQFF	TGTGCCAGCAGCTTAACTAGCGGGGGAGGCAATGAGCAGTTCTTC
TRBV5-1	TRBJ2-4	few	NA	CASSEVVGESDIQYF	TGCGCCAGCAGCGAGGTGGTAGGGGAGTCAGACATTCAGTACTTC
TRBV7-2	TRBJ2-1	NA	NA	CASSLGVIGNEQFF	TGTGCCAGCAGCCTCGGTGTAATCGGCAATGAGCAGTTCTTC
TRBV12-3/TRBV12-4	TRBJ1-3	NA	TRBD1	CASSTGQGYGNTIYF	TGTGCCAGCAGCACCGGACAGGGGTACGGAAACACCATATATTTT
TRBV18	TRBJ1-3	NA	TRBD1	CASSPGTGYSGNTIYF	TGTGCCAGCTCACCAGGGACAGGGTACTCTGGAAACACCATATATTTT
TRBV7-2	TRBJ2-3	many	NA	CASSPYTDTQYF	TGTGCCAGCAGCCCCTACACAGATACGCAGTATTTT
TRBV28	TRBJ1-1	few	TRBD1	CASSIQGAEAFF	TGTGCCAGCAGTATCCAGGGGGCTGAAGCTTTCTTT
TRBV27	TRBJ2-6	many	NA	CASSLSWSGGANVLTF	TGTGCCAGCAGTTTATCGTGGAGCGGCGGGGCCAACGTCCTGACTTTC
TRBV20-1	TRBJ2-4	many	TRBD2	CSASFGTSVAKNIQYF	TGCAGTGCTAGTTTCGGGACTAGCGTAGCCAAAAACATTCAGTACTTC
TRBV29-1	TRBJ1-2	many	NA	CSVEDRELANYGYTF	TGCAGCGTTGAAGACAGGGAGTTAGCTAACTATGGCTACACCTTC
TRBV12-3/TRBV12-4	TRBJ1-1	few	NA	CASSFSRRAAFF	TGTGCCAGCAGTTTCTCCCGGAGGGCAGCTTTCTTT
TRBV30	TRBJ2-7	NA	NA	CAWSFSRQSYEQYF	TGTGCCTGGAGTTTCTCCCGACAGTCCTACGAGCAGTACTTC
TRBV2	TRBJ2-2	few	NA	CASSVSYTSWGTGELFF	TGTGCCAGCAGCGTCTCTTATACATCATGGGGGACCGGGGAGCTGTTTTTT
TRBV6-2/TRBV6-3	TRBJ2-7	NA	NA	CASSYRGQSSYEQYF	TGTGCCAGCAGTTACCGGGGACAAAGCTCCTACGAGCAGTACTTC
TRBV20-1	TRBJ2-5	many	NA	CSARPSTLGSQYF	TGCAGTGCTAGGCCGTCTACGCTTGGGTCCCAGTACTTC
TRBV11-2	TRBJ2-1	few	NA	CASSLYTGSSYNEQFF	TGTGCCAGCAGCTTGTACACAGGGAGCTCCTACAATGAGCAGTTCTTC
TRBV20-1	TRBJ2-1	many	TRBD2	CSARDGRGPHEQFF	TGCAGTGCTAGAGATGGGAGGGGCCCCCATGAGCAGTTCTTC
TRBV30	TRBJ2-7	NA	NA	CAWSVDTSSYNEQYF	TGTGCCTGGAGTGTTGACACCAGCTCCTACAATGAGCAGTACTTC
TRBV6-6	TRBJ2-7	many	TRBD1	CASSPGQKTYEQYF	TGTGCCAGCAGTCCGGGACAGAAGACCTACGAGCAGTACTTC
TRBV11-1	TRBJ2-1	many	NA	CASRTDGYNEQFF	TGTGCCAGCAGAACGGACGGATACAATGAGCAGTTCTTC
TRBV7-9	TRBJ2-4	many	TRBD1	CASSRAGTGNIQYF	TGTGCCAGCAGCAGGGCCGGGACAGGGAACATTCAGTACTTC
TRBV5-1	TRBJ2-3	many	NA	CASRLRGGSTDTQYF	TGCGCCAGCCGCCTCCGAGGGGGGAGCACAGATACGCAGTATTTT
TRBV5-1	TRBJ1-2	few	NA	CASSWDGGYGYTF	TGCGCCAGCAGCTGGGACGGTGGCTATGGCTACACCTTC
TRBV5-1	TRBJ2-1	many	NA	CASSPWTDYNEQFF	TGCGCCAGCAGCCCATGGACGGACTACAATGAGCAGTTCTTC
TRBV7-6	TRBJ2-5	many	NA	CASSLGRQETQYF	TGCGCCAGCAGCCTCGGGCGCCAAGAGACCCAGTACTTC
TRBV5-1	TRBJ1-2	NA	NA	CASIPSLQASTTYGYTF	TGCGCCAGCATACCGTCCCTACAGGCCTCGACAACCTATGGCTACACCTTC
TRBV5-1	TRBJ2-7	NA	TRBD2	CASSQRDLGEQYF	TGCGCCAGCAGCCAGCGGGACCTCGGCGAGCAGTACTTC
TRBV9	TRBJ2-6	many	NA	CASSVSFSGANVLTF	TGTGCCAGCAGCGTAAGTTTTTCTGGGGCCAACGTCCTGACTTTC
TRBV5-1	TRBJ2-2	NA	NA	CASSLSRTSNTGELFF	TGCGCCAGCAGCTTGAGTCGCACCAGTAACACCGGGGAGCTGTTTTTT
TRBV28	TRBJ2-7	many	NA	CASTDRYEQYF	TGTGCCAGCACCGACAGGTACGAGCAGTACTTC
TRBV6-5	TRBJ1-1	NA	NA	CASSYNSRNTEAFF	TGTGCCAGCAGTTACAATAGTCGAAACACTGAAGCTTTCTTT
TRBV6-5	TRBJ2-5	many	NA	CASSYTGQETQYF	TGTGCCAGCAGTTACACGGGGCAAGAGACCCAGTACTTC
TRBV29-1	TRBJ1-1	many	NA	CSVAQLNTEAFF	TGCAGCGTTGCCCAGCTAAACACTGAAGCTTTCTTT
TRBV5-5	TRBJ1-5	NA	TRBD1	CASSAWTGDNQPQHF	TGTGCCAGCAGCGCCTGGACAGGGGACAATCAGCCCCAGCATTTT
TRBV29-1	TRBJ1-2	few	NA	CSVSRQSGYGYTF	TGCAGCGTCTCAAGACAGTCAGGGTATGGCTACACCTTC
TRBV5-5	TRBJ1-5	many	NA	CASSSFSNQPQHF	TGTGCCAGCAGCTCCTTTAGCAATCAGCCCCAGCATTTT
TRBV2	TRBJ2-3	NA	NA	CASKADGTDTQYF	TGTGCCAGCAAGGCAGATGGGACAGATACGCAGTATTTT